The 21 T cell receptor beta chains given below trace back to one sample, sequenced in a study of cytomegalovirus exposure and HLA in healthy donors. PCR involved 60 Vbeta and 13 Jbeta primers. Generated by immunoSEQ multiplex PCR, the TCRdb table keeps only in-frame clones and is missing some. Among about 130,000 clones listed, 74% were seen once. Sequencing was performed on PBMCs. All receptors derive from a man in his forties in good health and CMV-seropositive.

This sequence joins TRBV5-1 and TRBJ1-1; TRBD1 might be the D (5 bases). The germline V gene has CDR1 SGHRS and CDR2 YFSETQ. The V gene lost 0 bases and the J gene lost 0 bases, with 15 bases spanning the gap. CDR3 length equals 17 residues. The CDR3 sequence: CASSLEPWTYLNTEAFF. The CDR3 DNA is TGCGCCAGCAGCTTGGAACCATGGACATATTTGAACACTGAAGCTTTCTTT. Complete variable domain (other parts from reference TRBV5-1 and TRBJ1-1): KAGVTQTPRYLIKTRGQQVTLSCSPISGHRSVSWYQQTPGQGLQFLFEYFSETQRNKGNFPGRFSGRQFSNSRSEMNVSTLELGDSALYLCASSLEPWTYLNTEAFFGQGTRLTVV.

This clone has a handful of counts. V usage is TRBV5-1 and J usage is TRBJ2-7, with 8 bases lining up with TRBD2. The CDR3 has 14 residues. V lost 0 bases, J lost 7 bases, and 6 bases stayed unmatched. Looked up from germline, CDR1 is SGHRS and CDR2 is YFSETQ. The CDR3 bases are TGCGCCAGCAGCTTGGCGGGAGGGCCGCGGGAGCAGTACTTC. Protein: CASSLAGGPREQYF.

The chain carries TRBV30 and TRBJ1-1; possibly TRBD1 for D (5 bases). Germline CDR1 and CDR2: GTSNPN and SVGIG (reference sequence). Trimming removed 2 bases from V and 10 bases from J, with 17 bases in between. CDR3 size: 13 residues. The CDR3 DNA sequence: TGTGCCTGGAGTCGGGGGAAGGGTCTCGGAGCTTTCTTT. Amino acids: CAWSRGKGLGAFF.

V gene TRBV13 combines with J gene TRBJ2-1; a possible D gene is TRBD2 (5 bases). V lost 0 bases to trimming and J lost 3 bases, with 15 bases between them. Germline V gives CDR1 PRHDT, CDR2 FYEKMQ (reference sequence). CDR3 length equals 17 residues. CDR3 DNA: TGTGCCAGCAGCTTAGGAGGGTCGGGAAACCGCTACAATGAGCAGTTCTTC. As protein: CASSLGGSGNRYNEQFF. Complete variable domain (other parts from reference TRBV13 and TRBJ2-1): AAGVIQSPRHLIKEKRETATLKCYPIPRHDTVYWYQQGPGQDPQFLISFYEKMQSDKGSIPDRFSAQQFSDYHSELNMSSLELGDSALYFCASSLGGSGNRYNEQFFGPGTRLTVL.

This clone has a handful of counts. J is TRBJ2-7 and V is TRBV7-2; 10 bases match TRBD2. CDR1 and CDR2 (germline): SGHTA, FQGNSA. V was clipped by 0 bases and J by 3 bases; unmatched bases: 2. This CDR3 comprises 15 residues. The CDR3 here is CASSLATSGVYEQYF. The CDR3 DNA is TGTGCCAGCAGCTTAGCTACTAGCGGGGTCTACGAGCAGTACTTC.

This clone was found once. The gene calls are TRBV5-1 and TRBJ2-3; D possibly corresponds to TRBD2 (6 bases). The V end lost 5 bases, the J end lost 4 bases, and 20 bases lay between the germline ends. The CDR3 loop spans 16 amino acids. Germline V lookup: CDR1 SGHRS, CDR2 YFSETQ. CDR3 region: CASRITTGRGADTQYF. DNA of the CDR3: TGCGCCAGCAGGATCACGACCGGACGCGGGGCAGATACGCAGTATTTT.

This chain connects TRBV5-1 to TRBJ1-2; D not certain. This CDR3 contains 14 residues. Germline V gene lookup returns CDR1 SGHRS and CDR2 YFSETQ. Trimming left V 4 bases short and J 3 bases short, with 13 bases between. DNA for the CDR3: TGCGCCAGCAGCCCGGGAAATCGGGACTATGGCTACACCTTC. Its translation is CASSPGNRDYGYTF.

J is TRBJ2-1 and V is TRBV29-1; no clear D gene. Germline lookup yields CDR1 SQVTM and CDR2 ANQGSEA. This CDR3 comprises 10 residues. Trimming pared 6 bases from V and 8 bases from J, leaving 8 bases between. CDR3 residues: CSVALDEQFF. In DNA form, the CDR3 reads TGCAGCGTGGCCCTCGATGAGCAGTTCTTC.

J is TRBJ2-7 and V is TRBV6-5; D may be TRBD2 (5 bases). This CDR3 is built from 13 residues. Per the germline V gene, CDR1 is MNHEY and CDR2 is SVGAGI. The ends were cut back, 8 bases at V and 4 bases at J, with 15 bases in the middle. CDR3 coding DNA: TGTGCCAGCTCGGGAAACGGCCTTTACGAGCAGTACTTC. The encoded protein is CASSGNGLYEQYF.

For the CDR3, the DNA is TGTGCCATCAGTGACACAGGCACGGATTCACCCCTCCACTTT. The encoded protein is CAISDTGTDSPLHF. The chain couples TRBV10-3 to TRBJ1-6; maybe TRBD1 (5 bases). V dropped 3 bases and J dropped 8 bases, with 11 bases sitting between them. The CDR3 totals 14 residues. CDR1 and CDR2 (germline): ENHRY, SYGVKD.

The CDR3 sequence is CASSFSNSGTEAFF. The CDR3 nucleotides are TGTGCCAGCAGCTTCTCCAATAGTGGCACTGAAGCTTTCTTT. The chain is built from TRBV7-2 and TRBJ1-1; unclear D gene. V was trimmed by 3 bases and J by 4 bases, leaving 12 bases between them. The CDR3 spans 14 residues. In germline, CDR1 is SGHTA, CDR2 FQGNSA.

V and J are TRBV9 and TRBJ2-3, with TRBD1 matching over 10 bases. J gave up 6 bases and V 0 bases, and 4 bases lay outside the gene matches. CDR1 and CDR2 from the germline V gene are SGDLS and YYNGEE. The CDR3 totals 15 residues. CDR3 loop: CASSVDGTGDDTQYF. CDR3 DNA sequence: TGTGCCAGCAGCGTAGATGGGACAGGGGACGATACGCAGTATTTT.

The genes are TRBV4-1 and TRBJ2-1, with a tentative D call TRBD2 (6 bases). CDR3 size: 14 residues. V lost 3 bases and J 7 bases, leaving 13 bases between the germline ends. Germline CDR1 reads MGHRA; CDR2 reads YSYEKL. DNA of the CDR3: TGCGCCAGCAGCCACCCCCCCGCGGGGAATGAGCAGTTCTTC. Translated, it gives CASSHPPAGNEQFF.

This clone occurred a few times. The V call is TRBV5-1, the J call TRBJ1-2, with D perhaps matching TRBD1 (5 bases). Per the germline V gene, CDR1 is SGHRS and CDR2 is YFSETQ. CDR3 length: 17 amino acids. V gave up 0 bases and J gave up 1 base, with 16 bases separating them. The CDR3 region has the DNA TGCGCCAGCAGCTTGGGAGTTTGGCAGGGCGATAACTATGGCTACACCTTC. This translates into CASSLGVWQGDNYGYTF.

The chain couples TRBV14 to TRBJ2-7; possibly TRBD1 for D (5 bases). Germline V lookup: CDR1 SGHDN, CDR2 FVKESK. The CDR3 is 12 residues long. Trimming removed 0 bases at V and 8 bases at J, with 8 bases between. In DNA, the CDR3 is TGTGCCAGCAGCCAAGAGCGGACAAAGCAGTACTTC. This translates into CASSQERTKQYF.

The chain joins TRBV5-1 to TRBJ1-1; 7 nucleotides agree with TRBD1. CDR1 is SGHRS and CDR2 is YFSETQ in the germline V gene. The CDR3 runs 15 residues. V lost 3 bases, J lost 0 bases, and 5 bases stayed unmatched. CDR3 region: CASSSLTGLNTEAFF. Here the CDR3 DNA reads TGCGCCAGCAGCTCCCTGACAGGGTTGAACACTGAAGCTTTCTTT.

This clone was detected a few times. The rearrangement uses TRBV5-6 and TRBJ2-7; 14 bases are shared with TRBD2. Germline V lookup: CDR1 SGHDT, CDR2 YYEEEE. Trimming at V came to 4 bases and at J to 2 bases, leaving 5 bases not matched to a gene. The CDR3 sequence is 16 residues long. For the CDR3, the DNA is TGTGCCAGCAGCCGCAGACTAGCGGGAGGGACCTACGAGCAGTACTTC. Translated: CASSRRLAGGTYEQYF.

DNA of the CDR3: TGTGCCAGCAGTGCCCCCGGGACAGGGTCGACCCAGTACTTC. The encoded protein is CASSAPGTGSTQYF. The chain recombines TRBV27 with TRBJ2-5; the match to TRBD1 covers 9 bases. The J segment lost 7 bases and the V segment lost 5 bases, leaving 8 bases of the junction unmatched. The CDR3 totals 14 residues. CDR1 MNHEY and CDR2 SMNVEV come from the germline V gene (reference sequence).

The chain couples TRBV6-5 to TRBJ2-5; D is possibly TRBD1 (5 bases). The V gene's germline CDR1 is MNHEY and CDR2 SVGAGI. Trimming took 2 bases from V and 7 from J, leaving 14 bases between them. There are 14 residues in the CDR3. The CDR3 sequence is CASSYGRATGTQYF. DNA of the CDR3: TGTGCCAGCAGTTACGGCAGGGCAACCGGGACCCAGTACTTC.

The CDR3: CASTPGGLAAYNEQFF. CDR3 DNA sequence: TGTGCCAGTACTCCAGGGGGACTAGCCGCCTACAATGAGCAGTTCTTC. The chain employs TRBV19 and TRBJ2-1; TRBD2 aligns across 9 bases. The CDR3 is 16 amino acids. Trimming at V came to 7 bases and at J to 2 bases, leaving 9 bases not matched to a gene. Germline assignment: CDR1 LNHDA and CDR2 SQIVND (reference sequence).

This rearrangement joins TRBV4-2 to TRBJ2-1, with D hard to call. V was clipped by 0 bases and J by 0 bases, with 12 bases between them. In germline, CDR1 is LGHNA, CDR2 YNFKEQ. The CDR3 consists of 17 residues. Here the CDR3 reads CASSQENTLSSYNEQFF. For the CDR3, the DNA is TGTGCCAGCAGCCAAGAGAATACGCTGAGCTCCTACAATGAGCAGTTCTTC.